This entry features one TCR beta chain sequence. Its target is unknown. Clones were sequenced by immunoSEQ multiplex PCR, and TCRdb holds only the in-frame ones, with some missing. The table shows some 130,000 clones, with 75% to 95% occurring only once. The sample belongs to a study of T cell responses to AZD1222 COVID-19 vaccine. The CDR3 runs to 13 residues. Germline V gene data show CDR1 as LGHDT and CDR2 as YNNKEL (reference sequence). The ends were cut back, 3 bases at V and 4 bases at J, with 7 bases in the middle. Study-level findings and limits: Breadth and depth of Spike-specific TCRs rose after two AZD1222 doses. Regions 160-218 and 743-854 dominated among vaccine-associated CD4 TCRs spanning spike.

This TCR derives from an adult in good health. The sample consisted of peripheral blood, taken on day 0 of AZD1222 vaccination. The rearrangement links TRBV3-1 (or the pseudogene TRBV3-2) to TRBJ1-3; D unclear. The DNA for the CDR3 is TGTGCCAGCAGCCATAGCGCCGGAAACACCATATATTTT. Protein: CASSHSAGNTIYF.